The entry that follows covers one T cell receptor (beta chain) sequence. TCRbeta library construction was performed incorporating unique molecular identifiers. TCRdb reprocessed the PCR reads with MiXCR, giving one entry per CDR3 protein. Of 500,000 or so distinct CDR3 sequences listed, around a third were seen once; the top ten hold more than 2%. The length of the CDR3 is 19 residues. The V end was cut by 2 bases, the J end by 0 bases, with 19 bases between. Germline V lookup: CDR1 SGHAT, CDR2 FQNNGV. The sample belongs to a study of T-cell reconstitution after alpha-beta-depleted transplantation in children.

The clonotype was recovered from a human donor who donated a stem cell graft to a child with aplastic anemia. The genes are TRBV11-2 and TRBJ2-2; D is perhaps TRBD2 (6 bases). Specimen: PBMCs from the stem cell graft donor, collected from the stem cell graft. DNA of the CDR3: TGTGCCAGCAGCTTAAAAGTCTCGGGCGGGGTTACGAACACCGGGGAGCTGTTTTTT. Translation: CASSLKVSGGVTNTGELFF.